This TCR beta chain was captured in a study of vaccination effects on CD4 cells after COVID-19. Looking at the study overall: Participants were vaccinated with two doses of either the BNT162b2 or mRNA-1273 vaccine. Regarding the study as a whole: Convalescent patients were few in the study, and early post-infection timepoints were absent.

In regard to this clone: Its antigen is as yet unknown.

Clones were sequenced by immunoSEQ multiplex PCR, and TCRdb holds only the in-frame ones, with some missing. The table has some 59,000 clones, 80% to 85% seen once. Ahead of sequencing, the ViraFEST assay grew antigen-specific CD4+ T cells using viral peptide pools. A roughly ten-day culture period preceded the isolation of CD4+ T cells. Vaccinated recipients, who were negative for nucleocapsid antibodies, had no history of SARS-CoV-2 infection. The CDR3 covers 13 residues. Trimming stripped 1 base from V and 7 bases from J, with 10 bases between. CDR1 and CDR2 from the germline V gene are SGHNT and YENEEA.

This sequence was found in a human donor who received a COVID-19 vaccine. This chain connects TRBV11-3 to TRBJ1-1; possible D gene TRBD1, 5 bases. This material consisted of CD4+ T cells from PBMCs cultured with HCoV-229E spike peptides, taken before COVID-19 vaccination. The CDR3 protein is CASSLVGGSEAFF. The CDR3 nucleotides are TGTGCCAGCAGCTTAGTGGGGGGAAGTGAAGCTTTCTTT. Drawing the rest from reference TRBV11-3 and TRBJ1-1, the complete variable domain is EAGVVQSPRYKIIEKKQPVAFWCNPISGHNTLYWYLQNLGQGPELLIRYENEEAVDDSQLPKDRFSAERLKGVDSTLKIQPAELGDSAVYLCASSLVGGSEAFFGQGTRLTVV.